This is a list of T cell receptor beta chains from one sample in a study of T cell responses to AZD1222 COVID-19 vaccine. The assay was immunoSEQ multiplex PCR, and TCRdb's table has in-frame clones only and misses some. The top ten hold around 3.8% of the sample, which has 180,000 or so clones, approximately 93% seen once. The source was peripheral blood, collected on day 0 of AZD1222 vaccination. These receptors all stem from an adult in good health. The CDR3 runs from the conserved cysteine through the conserved F or W. The D gene is left open where the match is weak. Size values are once, few and many counts, or a class for expanded clones, and some rows have none.

clone_size: NA
j_call: TRBJ2-7
v_call: TRBV5-4
d_call: NA
cdr3_aa: CASSLGIFGAKNEQYF
cdr3_nt: TGTGCCAGCAGCTTAGGAATCTTTGGGGCCAAAAACGAGCAGTACTTC

clone_size: NA
j_call: TRBJ1-5
v_call: TRBV15
d_call: NA
cdr3_aa: CATAPEGEYSNQPQHF
cdr3_nt: TGTGCCACCGCCCCGGAAGGGGAGTATAGCAATCAGCCCCAGCATTTT

clone_size: NA
j_call: TRBJ1-3
v_call: TRBV2
d_call: NA
cdr3_aa: CASSAEGPGNTIYF
cdr3_nt: TGTGCCAGCAGTGCTGAGGGCCCTGGAAACACCATATATTTT

clone_size: NA
j_call: TRBJ1-5
v_call: TRBV7-2
d_call: NA
cdr3_aa: CASSLGPGPRIHF
cdr3_nt: TGTGCCAGCAGCTTAGGGCCGGGACCCCGAATCCATTTT

clone_size: NA
j_call: TRBJ1-2
v_call: TRBV6-4
d_call: NA
cdr3_aa: CASSLEVFNYGYTF
cdr3_nt: TGTGCCAGCAGTCTGGAGGTTTTTAACTATGGCTACACCTTC

clone_size: NA
j_call: TRBJ2-7
v_call: TRBV12-3/TRBV12-4
d_call: NA
cdr3_aa: CASSPTTYEQYF
cdr3_nt: TGTGCCAGCAGTCCAACTACCTACGAGCAGTACTTC

clone_size: NA
j_call: TRBJ1-2
v_call: TRBV5-1
d_call: TRBD1
cdr3_aa: CASSSRQGSNSNYGYTF
cdr3_nt: TGCGCCAGCAGCTCGAGACAGGGGTCGAACTCTAACTATGGCTACACCTTC

clone_size: NA
j_call: TRBJ1-1
v_call: TRBV14
d_call: NA
cdr3_aa: CASSESGNTEAFF
cdr3_nt: TGTGCCAGCAGCGAGAGCGGGAACACTGAAGCTTTCTTT

clone_size: NA
j_call: TRBJ1-4
v_call: TRBV6-5
d_call: TRBD1
cdr3_aa: CASSFQQGINEKLFF
cdr3_nt: TGTGCCAGCAGTTTTCAACAGGGGATAAATGAAAAACTGTTTTTT

clone_size: once
j_call: TRBJ1-4
v_call: TRBV27
d_call: NA
cdr3_aa: CASSPRITNEKLFF
cdr3_nt: TGTGCCAGCAGTCCAAGGATAACTAATGAAAAACTGTTTTTT

clone_size: NA
j_call: TRBJ2-7
v_call: TRBV19
d_call: TRBD1
cdr3_aa: CASSITGVTYEQYF
cdr3_nt: TGTGCCAGTAGTATTACAGGGGTAACCTACGAGCAGTACTTC

clone_size: NA
j_call: TRBJ2-5
v_call: TRBV4-2
d_call: TRBD2
cdr3_aa: CASSQDRGGQETQYF
cdr3_nt: TGTGCCAGCAGCCAAGATCGGGGGGGCCAAGAGACCCAGTACTTC

clone_size: NA
j_call: TRBJ1-5
v_call: TRBV7-2
d_call: TRBD1
cdr3_aa: CASGQGADQPQHF
cdr3_nt: TGTGCCAGCGGACAGGGGGCGGATCAGCCCCAGCATTTT

clone_size: NA
j_call: TRBJ1-3
v_call: TRBV18
d_call: NA
cdr3_aa: CASFQLHSGNTIYF
cdr3_nt: TGTGCCAGCTTTCAACTCCACTCTGGAAACACCATATATTTT

clone_size: NA
j_call: TRBJ1-1
v_call: TRBV2
d_call: TRBD1
cdr3_aa: CASSAGGSTEAFF
cdr3_nt: TGTGCCAGCAGTGCAGGGGGAAGTACTGAAGCTTTCTTT

clone_size: NA
j_call: TRBJ2-7
v_call: TRBV6-5
d_call: NA
cdr3_aa: CASSYGAVGEQYF
cdr3_nt: TGTGCCAGCAGTTACGGGGCTGTAGGCGAGCAGTACTTC

clone_size: NA
j_call: TRBJ1-2
v_call: TRBV10-2
d_call: TRBD1
cdr3_aa: CASSDQGQDENYGYTF
cdr3_nt: TGCGCCAGCAGTGACCAGGGACAGGATGAGAACTATGGCTACACCTTC

clone_size: NA
j_call: TRBJ2-3
v_call: TRBV7-9
d_call: TRBD1
cdr3_aa: CASSFGTGDTDTQYF
cdr3_nt: TGTGCCAGCAGCTTCGGGACAGGGGACACAGATACGCAGTATTTT

clone_size: NA
j_call: TRBJ1-5
v_call: TRBV27
d_call: NA
cdr3_aa: CASSSYNQPQHF
cdr3_nt: TGTGCCAGCAGTTCTTATAATCAGCCCCAGCATTTT

clone_size: NA
j_call: TRBJ1-1
v_call: TRBV12-5
d_call: NA
cdr3_aa: CASGPGVGENTEAFF
cdr3_nt: TGTGCTAGTGGCCCTGGGGTAGGGGAGAACACTGAAGCTTTCTTT

clone_size: NA
j_call: TRBJ1-1
v_call: TRBV19
d_call: NA
cdr3_aa: CASDTGPYTEAFF
cdr3_nt: TGTGCCAGTGACACCGGGCCCTACACTGAAGCTTTCTTT

clone_size: NA
j_call: TRBJ1-2
v_call: TRBV3-1/TRBV3-2
d_call: TRBD1
cdr3_aa: CASSQGATGAKGYTF
cdr3_nt: TGTGCCAGCAGCCAAGGGGCGACAGGGGCGAAGGGCTACACCTTC

clone_size: NA
j_call: TRBJ2-5
v_call: TRBV10-1
d_call: NA
cdr3_aa: CASSYDPTQETQYF
cdr3_nt: TGCGCCAGCAGTTATGACCCGACCCAAGAGACCCAGTACTTC